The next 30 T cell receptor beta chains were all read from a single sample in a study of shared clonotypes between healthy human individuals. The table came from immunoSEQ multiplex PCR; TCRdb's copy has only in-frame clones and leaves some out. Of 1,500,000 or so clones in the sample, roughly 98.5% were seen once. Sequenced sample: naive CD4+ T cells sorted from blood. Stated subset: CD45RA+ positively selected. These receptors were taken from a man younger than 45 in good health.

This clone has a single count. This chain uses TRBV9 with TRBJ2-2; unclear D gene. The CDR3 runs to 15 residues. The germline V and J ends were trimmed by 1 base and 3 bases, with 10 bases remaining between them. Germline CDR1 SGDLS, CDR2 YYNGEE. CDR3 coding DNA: TGTGCCAGCAGCGTAACGGGCGGTTACACCGGGGAGCTGTTTTTT. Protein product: CASSVTGGYTGELFF.

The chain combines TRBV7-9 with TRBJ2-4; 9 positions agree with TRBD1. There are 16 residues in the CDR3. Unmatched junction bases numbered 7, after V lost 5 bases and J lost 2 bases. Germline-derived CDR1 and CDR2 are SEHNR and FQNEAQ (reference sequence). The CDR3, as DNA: TGTGCCAGCAGCACAACCGGGACAGGGCCCAAAAACATTCAGTACTTC. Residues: CASSTTGTGPKNIQYF.

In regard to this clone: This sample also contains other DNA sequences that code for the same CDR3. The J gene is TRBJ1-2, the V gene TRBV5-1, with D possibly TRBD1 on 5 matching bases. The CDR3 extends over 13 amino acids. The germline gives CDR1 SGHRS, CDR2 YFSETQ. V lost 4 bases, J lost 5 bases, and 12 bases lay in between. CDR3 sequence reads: CASSRDRGYGYTF. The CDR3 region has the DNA TGCGCCAGCAGCCGTGACAGAGGATATGGCTACACCTTC.

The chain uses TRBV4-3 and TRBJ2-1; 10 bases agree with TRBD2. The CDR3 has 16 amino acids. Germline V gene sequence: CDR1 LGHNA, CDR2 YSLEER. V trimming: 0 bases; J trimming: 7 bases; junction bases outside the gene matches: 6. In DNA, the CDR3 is TGCGCCAGCAGCCAAGAACCGGGACTAGCGTCAAATGAGCAGTTCTTC. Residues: CASSQEPGLASNEQFF.

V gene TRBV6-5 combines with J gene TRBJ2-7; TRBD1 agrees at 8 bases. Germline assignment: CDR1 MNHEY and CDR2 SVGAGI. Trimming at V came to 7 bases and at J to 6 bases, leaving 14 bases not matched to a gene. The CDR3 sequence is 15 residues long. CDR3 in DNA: TGTGCCAGCACCAAGGACAGGGTGATTTTACGCGAGCAGTACTTC. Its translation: CASTKDRVILREQYF.

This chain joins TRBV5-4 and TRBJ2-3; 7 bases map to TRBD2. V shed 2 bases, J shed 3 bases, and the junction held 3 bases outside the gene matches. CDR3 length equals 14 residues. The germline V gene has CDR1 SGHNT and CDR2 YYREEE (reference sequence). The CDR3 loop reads CASSFGTKTDTQYF. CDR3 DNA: TGTGCCAGCAGCTTTGGGACTAAAACAGATACGCAGTATTTT.

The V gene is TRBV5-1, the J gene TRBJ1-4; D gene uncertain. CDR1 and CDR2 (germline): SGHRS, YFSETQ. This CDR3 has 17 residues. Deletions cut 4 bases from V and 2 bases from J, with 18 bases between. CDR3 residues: CASSPTINLATNEKLFF. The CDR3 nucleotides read TGCGCCAGCAGCCCCACGATTAACCTGGCGACTAATGAAAAACTGTTTTTT. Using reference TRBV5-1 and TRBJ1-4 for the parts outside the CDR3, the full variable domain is KAGVTQTPRYLIKTRGQQVTLSCSPISGHRSVSWYQQTPGQGLQFLFEYFSETQRNKGNFPGRFSGRQFSNSRSEMNVSTLELGDSALYLCASSPTINLATNEKLFFGSGTQLSVL.

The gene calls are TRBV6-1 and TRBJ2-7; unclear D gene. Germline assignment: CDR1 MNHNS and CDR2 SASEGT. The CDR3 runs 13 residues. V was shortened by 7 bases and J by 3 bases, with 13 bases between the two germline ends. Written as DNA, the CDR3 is TGTGCCAGCAAAGCGAGGACCCTCTACGAGCAGTACTTC. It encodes CASKARTLYEQYF.

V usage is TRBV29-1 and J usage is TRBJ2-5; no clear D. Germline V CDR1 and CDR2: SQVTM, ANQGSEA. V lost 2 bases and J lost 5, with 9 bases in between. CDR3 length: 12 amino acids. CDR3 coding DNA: TGCAGCGTTGAAAAAGCTAGTGAGACCCAGTACTTC. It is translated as CSVEKASETQYF.

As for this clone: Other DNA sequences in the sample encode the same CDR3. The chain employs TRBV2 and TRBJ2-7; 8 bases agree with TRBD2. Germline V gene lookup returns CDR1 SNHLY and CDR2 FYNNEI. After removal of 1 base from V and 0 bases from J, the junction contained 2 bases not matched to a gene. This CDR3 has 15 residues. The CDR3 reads CASSEGGGSSYEQYF. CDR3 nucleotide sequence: TGTGCCAGCAGTGAAGGCGGGGGGAGCTCCTACGAGCAGTACTTC. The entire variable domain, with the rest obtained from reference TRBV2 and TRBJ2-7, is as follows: EPEVTQTPSHQVTQMGQEVILRCVPISNHLYFYWYRQILGQKVEFLVSFYNNEISEKSEIFDDQFSVERPDGSNFTLKIRSTKLEDSAMYFCASSEGGGSSYEQYFGPGTRLTVT.

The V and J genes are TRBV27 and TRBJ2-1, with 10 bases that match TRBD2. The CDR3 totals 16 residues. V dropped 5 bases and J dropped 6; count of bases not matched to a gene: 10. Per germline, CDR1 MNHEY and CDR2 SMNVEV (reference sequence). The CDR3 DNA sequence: TGTGCCAGCAGTATACGACTAGCGGGCGAAGGCAATGAGCAGTTCTTC. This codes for CASSIRLAGEGNEQFF.

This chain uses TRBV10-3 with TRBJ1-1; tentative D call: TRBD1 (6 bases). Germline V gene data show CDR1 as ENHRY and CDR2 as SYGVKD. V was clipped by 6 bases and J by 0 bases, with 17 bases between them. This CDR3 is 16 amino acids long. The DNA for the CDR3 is TGTGCCATCAGGACGGGACAAGGGAAGCTGAACACTGAAGCTTTCTTT. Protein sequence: CAIRTGQGKLNTEAFF.

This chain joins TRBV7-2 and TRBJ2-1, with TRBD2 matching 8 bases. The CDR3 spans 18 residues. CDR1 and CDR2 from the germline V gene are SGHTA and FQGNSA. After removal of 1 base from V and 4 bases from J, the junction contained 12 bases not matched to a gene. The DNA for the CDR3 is TGTGCCAGCAGCTTAGTATTAGGAGCGGGAGAAAAGTACAATGAGCAGTTCTTC. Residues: CASSLVLGAGEKYNEQFF.

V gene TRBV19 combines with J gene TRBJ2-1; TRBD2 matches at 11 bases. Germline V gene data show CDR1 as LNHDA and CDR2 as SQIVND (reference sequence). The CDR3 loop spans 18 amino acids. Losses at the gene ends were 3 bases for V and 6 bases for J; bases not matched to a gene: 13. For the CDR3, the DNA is TGTGCCAGTAGTATGGGAAAGAGACTAGCGGGATGGGTCAATGAGCAGTTCTTC. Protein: CASSMGKRLAGWVNEQFF.

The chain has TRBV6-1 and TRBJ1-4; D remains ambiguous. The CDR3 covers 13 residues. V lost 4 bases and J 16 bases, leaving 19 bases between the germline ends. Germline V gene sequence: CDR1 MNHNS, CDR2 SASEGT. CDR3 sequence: CASSARLESNTFF. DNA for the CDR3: TGTGCCAGCAGTGCAAGGCTGGAGTCAAATACGTTTTTT.

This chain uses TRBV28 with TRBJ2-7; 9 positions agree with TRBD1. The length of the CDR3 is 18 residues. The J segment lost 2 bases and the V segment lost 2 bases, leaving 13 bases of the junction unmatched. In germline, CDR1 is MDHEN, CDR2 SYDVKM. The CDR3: CASSLNSPRTGETYEQYF. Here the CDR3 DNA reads TGTGCCAGCAGTTTAAATAGCCCCCGGACAGGGGAGACCTACGAGCAGTACTTC.

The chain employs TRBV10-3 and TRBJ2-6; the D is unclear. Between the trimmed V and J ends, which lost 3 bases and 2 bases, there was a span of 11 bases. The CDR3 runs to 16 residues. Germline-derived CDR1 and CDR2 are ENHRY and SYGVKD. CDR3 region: CAISEFREAGANVLTF. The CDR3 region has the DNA TGTGCCATCAGTGAATTTAGGGAAGCTGGGGCCAACGTCCTGACTTTC.

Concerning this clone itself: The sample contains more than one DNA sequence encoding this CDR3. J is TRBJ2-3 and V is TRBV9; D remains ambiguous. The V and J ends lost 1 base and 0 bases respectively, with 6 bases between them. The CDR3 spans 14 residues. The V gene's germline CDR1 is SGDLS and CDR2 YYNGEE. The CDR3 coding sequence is TGTGCCAGCAGCGTACGAACTAGCACAGATACGCAGTATTTT. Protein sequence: CASSVRTSTDTQYF.

The CDR3 loop is CASSEALWGNQPQHF. DNA of the CDR3: TGTGCCAGCAGTGAAGCGCTTTGGGGCAATCAGCCCCAGCATTTT. The J gene is TRBJ1-5, the V gene TRBV6-1; D ambiguous. The germline CDR1 and CDR2 sequences are MNHNS and SASEGT. The V end was cut by 0 bases, the J end by 2 bases, with 8 bases between. The CDR3 has 15 amino acids.

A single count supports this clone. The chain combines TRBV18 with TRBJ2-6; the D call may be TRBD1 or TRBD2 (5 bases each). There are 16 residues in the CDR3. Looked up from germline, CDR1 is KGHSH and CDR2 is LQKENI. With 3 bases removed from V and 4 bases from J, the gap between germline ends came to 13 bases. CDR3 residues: CASSPGVGFGANVLTF. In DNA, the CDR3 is TGTGCCAGCTCACCGGGGGTAGGGTTCGGGGCCAACGTCCTGACTTTC.

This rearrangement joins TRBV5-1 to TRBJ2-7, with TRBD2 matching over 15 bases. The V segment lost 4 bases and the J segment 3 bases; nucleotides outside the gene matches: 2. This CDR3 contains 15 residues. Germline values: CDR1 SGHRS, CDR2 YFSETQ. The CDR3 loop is CASSGTSGGLYEQYF. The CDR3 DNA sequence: TGCGCCAGCAGCGGGACTAGCGGGGGGCTCTACGAGCAGTACTTC.

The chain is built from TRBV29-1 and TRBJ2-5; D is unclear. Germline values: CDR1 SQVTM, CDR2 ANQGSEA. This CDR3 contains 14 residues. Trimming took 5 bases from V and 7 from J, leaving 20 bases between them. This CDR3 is CSVLKRGPTWTQYF. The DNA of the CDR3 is TGCAGCGTTCTAAAAAGAGGCCCAACCTGGACCCAGTACTTC.

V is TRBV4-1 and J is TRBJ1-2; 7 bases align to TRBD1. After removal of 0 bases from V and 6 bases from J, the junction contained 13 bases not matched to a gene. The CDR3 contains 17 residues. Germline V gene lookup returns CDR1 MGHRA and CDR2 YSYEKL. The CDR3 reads CASSQDLPGGTEHGYTF. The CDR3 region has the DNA TGCGCCAGCAGCCAAGATCTCCCAGGGGGGACCGAGCATGGCTACACCTTC.

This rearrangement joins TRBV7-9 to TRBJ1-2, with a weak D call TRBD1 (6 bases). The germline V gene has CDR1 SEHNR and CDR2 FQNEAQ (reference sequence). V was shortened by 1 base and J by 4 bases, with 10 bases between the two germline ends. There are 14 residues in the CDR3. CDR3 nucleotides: TGTGCCAGCAGCTTAGTAGGGGGAAGCTATGGCTACACCTTC. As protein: CASSLVGGSYGYTF.

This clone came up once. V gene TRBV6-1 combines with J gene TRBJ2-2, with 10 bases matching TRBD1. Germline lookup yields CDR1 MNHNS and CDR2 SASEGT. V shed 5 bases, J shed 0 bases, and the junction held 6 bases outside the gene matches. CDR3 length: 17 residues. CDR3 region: CASSKVTGGANTGELFF. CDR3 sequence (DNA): TGTGCCAGCAGTAAAGTGACAGGGGGCGCGAACACCGGGGAGCTGTTTTTT.

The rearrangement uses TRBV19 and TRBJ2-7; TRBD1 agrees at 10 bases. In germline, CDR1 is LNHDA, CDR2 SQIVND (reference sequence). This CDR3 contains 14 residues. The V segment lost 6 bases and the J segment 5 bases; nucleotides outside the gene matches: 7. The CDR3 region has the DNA TGTGCCAGTAGACCGGGACAGGGGATGAACGAGCAGTACTTC. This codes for CASRPGQGMNEQYF.

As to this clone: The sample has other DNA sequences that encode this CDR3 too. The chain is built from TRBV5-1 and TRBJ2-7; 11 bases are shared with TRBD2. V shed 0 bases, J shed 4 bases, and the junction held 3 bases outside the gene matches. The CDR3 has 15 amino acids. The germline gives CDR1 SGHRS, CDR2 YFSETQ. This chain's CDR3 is CASSLASGRSYEQYF. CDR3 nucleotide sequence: TGCGCCAGCAGCTTGGCTAGCGGGAGGTCTTACGAGCAGTACTTC.

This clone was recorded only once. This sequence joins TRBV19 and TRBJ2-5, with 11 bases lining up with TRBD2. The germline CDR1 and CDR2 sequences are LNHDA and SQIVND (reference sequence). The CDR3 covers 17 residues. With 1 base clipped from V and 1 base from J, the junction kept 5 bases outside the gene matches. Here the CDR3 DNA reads TGTGCCAGTAGTATAGGGCTAGCGGGAGGCCTCCAAGAGACCCAGTACTTC. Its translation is CASSIGLAGGLQETQYF.

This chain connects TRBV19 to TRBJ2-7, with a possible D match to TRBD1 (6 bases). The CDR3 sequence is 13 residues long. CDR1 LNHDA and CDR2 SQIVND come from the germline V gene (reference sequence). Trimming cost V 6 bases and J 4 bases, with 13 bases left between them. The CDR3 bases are TGTGCCAGTAGCTCCGGGACAAGTTACGAGCAGTACTTC. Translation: CASSSGTSYEQYF.

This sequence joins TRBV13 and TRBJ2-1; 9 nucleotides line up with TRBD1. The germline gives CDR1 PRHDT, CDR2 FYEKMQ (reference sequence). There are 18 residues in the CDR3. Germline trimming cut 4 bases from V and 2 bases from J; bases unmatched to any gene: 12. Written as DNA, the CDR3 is TGTGCCAGCAGCTCCCTTGGGGGGACAGGGCTAACCTACAATGAGCAGTTCTTC. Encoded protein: CASSSLGGTGLTYNEQFF.